These T cell receptor beta chains were read from a single sample in a study of CD4 T cells in relation to SARS-CoV-2 and coronaviruses. Some clones are missing from TCRdb's copy, which holds only in-frame ones; the method was immunoSEQ multiplex PCR. This table has tens of thousands of clones, more than 75% appearing once. The specimen was memory CD4+ T cells from PBMCs. The origin of the receptors is an adult with COVID-19. Each CDR3 is given with its conserved first and last residue. The D gene is left open where the match is weak. Size is omitted from some rows. Given values are once, few, many or a class for expanded clones.

TRBJ2-3 | NA | NA | TRBV6-5 | CASRVPSTDTQYF | TGTGCCAGCAGAGTACCTAGCACAGATACGCAGTATTTT
TRBJ1-3 | TRBD1 | NA | TRBV28 | CASNSGGAGNTIYF | TGTGCCAGCAACTCAGGGGGAGCCGGAAACACCATATATTTT
TRBJ1-1 | NA | NA | TRBV5-8 | CASSLRVVNTEAFF | TGTGCCAGCAGCTTGAGGGTTGTGAACACTGAAGCTTTCTTT
TRBJ2-2 | NA | NA | TRBV6-4 | CASSPQAGTSTGELFF | TGTGCCAGCAGTCCTCAGGCCGGGACAAGCACCGGGGAGCTGTTTTTT
TRBJ1-2 | NA | NA | TRBV2 | CASSEAGGGLGGYTF | TGTGCCAGCAGTGAAGCGGGGGGCGGTCTTGGCGGCTACACCTTC
TRBJ2-1 | NA | NA | TRBV4-3 | CASSQDRDNEQFF | TGCGCCAGCAGCCAAGATCGGGACAATGAGCAGTTCTTC
TRBJ2-2 | NA | NA | TRBV12-5 | CASGLVGSGANTGELFF | TGTGCTAGTGGTTTGGTTGGGAGCGGAGCGAACACCGGGGAGCTGTTTTTT
TRBJ1-5 | NA | NA | TRBV7-2 | CASSLWINQPQHF | TGTGCCAGCAGCTTATGGATAAATCAGCCCCAGCATTTT
TRBJ2-6 | NA | NA | TRBV9 | CASSVDRPSGANVLTF | TGTGCCAGCAGCGTAGATCGACCTTCTGGGGCCAACGTCCTGACTTTC
TRBJ2-2 | NA | NA | TRBV27 | CASSLSAQTGELFF | TGTGCCAGCAGTTTATCAGCGCAGACCGGGGAGCTGTTTTTT
TRBJ1-3 | NA | NA | TRBV11-2 | CASSFPGAGNTIYF | TGTGCCAGCAGCTTTCCGGGGGCCGGAAACACCATATATTTT
TRBJ1-6 | TRBD1 | NA | TRBV6-5 | CASTTLTGDSPLHF | TGTGCCAGCACCACCCTCACAGGGGATTCACCCCTCCACTTT
TRBJ2-7 | NA | NA | TRBV7-8 | CASSLVKTGSEQYF | TGTGCCAGCAGCTTAGTTAAGACGGGTTCAGAGCAGTACTTC
TRBJ2-7 | NA | NA | TRBV28 | CASSFVALGEQYF | TGTGCCAGCAGTTTTGTAGCACTCGGAGAGCAGTACTTC
TRBJ1-2 | NA | NA | TRBV11-3 | CASSLDKVGYTF | TGTGCCAGCAGCTTAGATAAGGTCGGCTACACCTTC
TRBJ1-2 | NA | NA | TRBV6-1 | CASSEDRGAPYGYTF | TGTGCCAGCAGTGAAGATCGGGGGGCTCCATATGGCTACACCTTC
TRBJ2-5 | NA | NA | TRBV18 | CASSPPTGNQETQYF | TGTGCCAGCTCACCACCCACGGGGAACCAAGAGACCCAGTACTTC
TRBJ2-7 | TRBD1 | NA | TRBV11-2 | CASSLYRGNEQYF | TGTGCCAGCAGCTTGTACAGGGGGAACGAGCAGTACTTC
TRBJ1-3 | NA | NA | TRBV15 | CATSEQAGNTIYF | TGTGCCACCAGCGAACAAGCTGGAAACACCATATATTTT
TRBJ1-3 | TRBD1 | NA | TRBV10-3 | CAIRDRGTGNTIYF | TGTGCCATCAGGGACAGGGGAACTGGAAACACCATATATTTT
TRBJ2-1 | TRBD2 | NA | TRBV4-3 | CASSPLAGANEQFF | TGCGCCAGCAGCCCCCTAGCGGGAGCCAATGAGCAGTTCTTC
TRBJ2-1 | NA | NA | TRBV5-1 | CASSWVGGLTYNEQFF | TGCGCCAGCAGCTGGGTCGGGGGGCTGACCTACAATGAGCAGTTCTTC
TRBJ2-7 | TRBD1 | few | TRBV5-8 | CASSFGRGPYEQYF | TGTGCCAGCAGCTTTGGCAGGGGGCCCTACGAGCAGTACTTC
TRBJ2-7 | NA | NA | TRBV6-5 | CASTRGSSYEQYF | TGTGCCAGCACCAGAGGGAGCTCCTACGAGCAGTACTTC